These 21 T cell receptor beta chains share one sample of origin, sequenced in a study of T cells after yellow fever vaccination. MiXCR was run by TCRdb on the 5' RACE reads, yielding one entry per CDR3 protein. Found here are around 530,000 distinct CDR3 sequences, less than 20% of them singletons; the top ten hold around 16%. The sequencing here drew on PBMCs, taken more than 4 days after the first yellow fever vaccination. The receptors come from a man younger than 30 who received the YFV17D yellow fever vaccine.

This clonotype was seen more than once but under ten times. The chain has TRBV27 and TRBJ2-6, with 7 bases identical to TRBD2. J lost 0 bases, V lost 8 bases, and 4 bases had no gene match. The CDR3 extends over 15 amino acids. Germline loops: CDR1 MNHEY, CDR2 SMNVEV (reference sequence). DNA for the CDR3: TGTGCCAGCGCCAGCGGGGCCTCTGGGGCCAACGTCCTGACTTTC. Protein product: CASASGASGANVLTF.

This clonotype was counted a few times. This sequence joins TRBV9 and TRBJ2-7, with D unclear. The germline CDR1 and CDR2 sequences are SGDLS and YYNGEE. The ends were cut back, 4 bases at V and 2 bases at J, with 16 bases in the middle. This CDR3 is built from 15 residues. The CDR3 sequence: CASSLYPTVTYEQYF. The DNA of the CDR3 is TGTGCCAGCAGCCTATACCCGACGGTGACCTACGAGCAGTACTTC.

The chain links TRBV20-1 to TRBJ2-1, with 14 nucleotides matching TRBD2. Germline trimming cut 5 bases from V and 2 bases from J; bases unmatched to any gene: 14. Germline CDR1 is DFQATT and CDR2 is SNEGSKA (reference sequence). The CDR3 loop spans 19 amino acids. The CDR3: CSALHGGLAGGLTYNEQFF. The CDR3 nucleotides read TGCAGTGCTCTCCACGGCGGACTAGCGGGGGGACTAACCTACAATGAGCAGTTCTTC.

This clonotype was picked up many times. The CDR3 nucleotides read TGTGCCAGCAGTCTCGTTATGAACACTGAAGCTTTCTTT. Protein: CASSLVMNTEAFF. The chain employs TRBV7-9 and TRBJ1-1; D not certain. Trimming took 6 bases from V and 0 from J, leaving 8 bases between them. Germline V gene lookup returns CDR1 SEHNR and CDR2 FQNEAQ (reference sequence). This CDR3 is built from 13 residues.

This clonotype was detected only a few times. The chain recombines TRBV5-1 with TRBJ2-3; the match to TRBD1 covers 9 bases. The CDR3 length is 14 residues. CDR1 and CDR2 (germline): SGHRS, YFSETQ. The J segment lost 4 bases and the V segment lost 3 bases, leaving 3 bases of the junction unmatched. CDR3: CASSSGQGADTQYF. Here the CDR3 DNA reads TGCGCCAGCAGCTCGGGACAGGGAGCAGATACGCAGTATTTT.

V is TRBV29-1 and J is TRBJ2-1; D not certain. The V end lost 0 bases, the J end lost 2 bases, and 14 bases lay between the germline ends. The CDR3 is 16 amino acids. Per germline, CDR1 SQVTM and CDR2 ANQGSEA. CDR3: CSVEERALSPYNEQFF. CDR3 nucleotide sequence: TGCAGCGTTGAAGAAAGGGCCTTATCGCCCTACAATGAGCAGTTCTTC.

J is TRBJ1-1 and V is TRBV20-1; tentatively, D is TRBD1 (5 bases). Trimming pared 6 bases from V and 3 bases from J, leaving 17 bases between. CDR1 and CDR2 (germline): DFQATT, SNEGSKA (reference sequence). This CDR3 is built from 14 residues. CDR3 region: CSAGGGRGDTEAFF. The CDR3 DNA is TGCAGTGCCGGAGGCGGGAGAGGGGACACTGAAGCTTTCTTT.

This clonotype was observed many times. The gene calls are TRBV18 and TRBJ2-7; 7 nucleotides align to TRBD1. V shed 3 bases and J 3 bases; nucleotides not matched to a gene: 2. This CDR3 is 13 amino acids long. Germline values: CDR1 KGHSH, CDR2 LQKENI. The CDR3 DNA follows: TGTGCCAGCTCACCGGGACAGTTCTACGAGCAGTACTTC. Translating gives CASSPGQFYEQYF.

This clonotype occurred many times. Written as DNA, the CDR3 is TGTGCCAGCGGAAAGTACGGGACGCAGTATTTT. It specifies CASGKYGTQYF. The chain uses TRBV6-2 or TRBV6-3 and TRBJ2-3, with D unclear. V gave up 8 bases and J gave up 9 bases, with 12 bases separating them. The CDR3 loop spans 11 amino acids. CDR1 and CDR2 from the germline V gene are MNHEY and SVGEGT.

This clonotype was counted between two and nine times. This chain's CDR3 is CASSPGTSGPTDTQYF. The CDR3 DNA reads as TGTGCCAGCTCACCCGGGACTAGCGGGCCCACAGATACGCAGTATTTT. This rearrangement joins TRBV9 to TRBJ2-3; 12 bases are shared with TRBD2. Per germline, CDR1 SGDLS and CDR2 YYNGEE. This CDR3 is 16 amino acids long. V lost 7 bases and J lost 2; bases outside the gene matches: 8.

This clonotype was seen a few times. V usage is TRBV3-1 and J usage is TRBJ2-7, with 7 nucleotides matching TRBD2. The J segment lost 4 bases and the V segment lost 1 base, leaving 7 bases of the junction unmatched. Germline V gene lookup returns CDR1 LGHDT and CDR2 YNNKEL (reference sequence). The CDR3 is 15 amino acids. The CDR3: CASSQVLAVPYEQYF. The CDR3 DNA is TGTGCCAGCAGCCAAGTCCTAGCGGTACCTTACGAGCAGTACTTC.

This clonotype was counted only a few times. CDR3 region: CASSLTAGADTQYF. The CDR3 nucleotides read TGTGCCAGCAGCTTGACAGCGGGGGCAGATACGCAGTATTTT. This chain joins TRBV3-1 and TRBJ2-3; 8 nucleotides match TRBD2. Germline V gene lookup returns CDR1 LGHDT and CDR2 YNNKEL (reference sequence). This CDR3 region has 14 residues. J was trimmed by 4 bases and V by 5 bases; bases with no gene match: 5.

This clonotype was detected only a few times. The chain recombines TRBV6-5 with TRBJ2-2; D may be TRBD1 (6 bases). Germline-derived CDR1 and CDR2 are MNHEY and SVGAGI. V was trimmed by 1 base and J by 5 bases, leaving 8 bases between them. This CDR3 comprises 14 residues. The CDR3 protein is CASSYWGPTGELFF. DNA for the CDR3: TGTGCCAGCAGTTACTGGGGGCCTACCGGGGAGCTGTTTTTT.

The chain carries TRBV7-9 and TRBJ2-5; TRBD2 agrees at 10 bases. The ends lost 6 bases at V and 5 bases at J; junction bases unmatched: 9. Germline lookup yields CDR1 SEHNR and CDR2 FQNEAQ (reference sequence). The CDR3 extends over 15 amino acids. The CDR3 here is CASRPSGGALETQYF. Here the CDR3 DNA reads TGTGCCAGCAGGCCCAGCGGGGGGGCATTGGAGACCCAGTACTTC.

J is TRBJ2-3 and V is TRBV28, with 7 bases identical to TRBD2. V gave up 4 bases and J gave up 1 base; unmatched junction bases: 2. This CDR3 comprises 14 residues. Germline lookup yields CDR1 MDHEN and CDR2 SYDVKM. CDR3 region: CASSSAGGTDTQYF. CDR3 in DNA: TGTGCCAGCAGTTCCGCGGGGGGCACAGATACGCAGTATTTT.

The V gene is TRBV28, the J gene TRBJ2-5; a possible D gene is TRBD1 (5 bases). Germline CDR1 reads MDHEN; CDR2 reads SYDVKM. Trimming stripped 6 bases from V and 0 bases from J, with 14 bases between. This CDR3 region has 15 residues. The CDR3 here is CASSQRQKYQETQYF. The CDR3 bases are TGTGCCAGCAGCCAAAGACAGAAGTACCAAGAGACCCAGTACTTC.

This clonotype was seen a few times. Its ends do not fully match the called genes, so a read error is possible. V gene TRBV6-5 combines with J gene TRBJ2-3; 7 bases are shared with TRBD1. The V gene's germline CDR1 is MNHEY and CDR2 SVGAGI. This CDR3 spans 15 amino acids. The CDR3 loop is CASSNSGGSTDTQYF. As DNA, the CDR3 is TGTGCCAGCAGTAACTCAGGGGGAAGCACAGATACGCAGTATTTT.

CDR3 in DNA: TGTGCCAGCAGCGCGACGGGGGGAGAAGCTTTCTTT. It is translated as CASSATGGEAFF. The chain joins TRBV9 to TRBJ1-1; tentatively, D is TRBD1 (5 bases). The CDR3 covers 12 residues. Germline assignment: CDR1 SGDLS and CDR2 YYNGEE. V lost 3 bases and J 8 bases, leaving 11 bases between the germline ends.

This clonotype was observed a handful of times. The rearrangement links TRBV4-3 to TRBJ2-1; D is unclear. V lost 0 bases, J lost 2 bases, and 20 bases lay in between. The CDR3 loop spans 19 amino acids. Germline CDR1 reads LGHNA; CDR2 reads YSLEER. DNA for the CDR3: TGCGCCAGCAGCCAAGATTCGGGCGCGGTACCATCCACCTACAATGAGCAGTTCTTC. Translating it yields CASSQDSGAVPSTYNEQFF.

V and J are TRBV19 and TRBJ2-4, with a tentative D call TRBD1 (6 bases). With 5 bases removed from V and 7 bases from J, the gap between germline ends came to 21 bases. Germline V gene sequence: CDR1 LNHDA, CDR2 SQIVND (reference sequence). The CDR3 sequence is 16 residues long. The DNA of the CDR3 is TGTGCCAGTAGTGCTCCCCGGGACACCCAGAGGAACATTCAGTACTTC. The encoded protein is CASSAPRDTQRNIQYF. Drawing the rest from reference TRBV19 and TRBJ2-4, the complete variable domain is DGGITQSPKYLFRKEGQNVTLSCEQNLNHDAMYWYRQDPGQGLRLIYYSQIVNDFQKGDIAEGYSVSREKKESFPLTVTSAQKNPTAFYLCASSAPRDTQRNIQYFGAGTRLSVL.

This clonotype showed up just a few times. V and J are TRBV7-3 and TRBJ1-4, with 9 positions matching TRBD1. J was trimmed by 5 bases and V by 0 bases; bases with no gene match: 7. This CDR3 is 17 amino acids long. CDR1 is SGHTA and CDR2 is FQGTGA in the germline V gene. The CDR3 DNA sequence: TGTGCCAGCAGCTTAACGGGCCCGGGACAGGGCAATGAAAAACTGTTTTTT. Protein: CASSLTGPGQGNEKLFF.